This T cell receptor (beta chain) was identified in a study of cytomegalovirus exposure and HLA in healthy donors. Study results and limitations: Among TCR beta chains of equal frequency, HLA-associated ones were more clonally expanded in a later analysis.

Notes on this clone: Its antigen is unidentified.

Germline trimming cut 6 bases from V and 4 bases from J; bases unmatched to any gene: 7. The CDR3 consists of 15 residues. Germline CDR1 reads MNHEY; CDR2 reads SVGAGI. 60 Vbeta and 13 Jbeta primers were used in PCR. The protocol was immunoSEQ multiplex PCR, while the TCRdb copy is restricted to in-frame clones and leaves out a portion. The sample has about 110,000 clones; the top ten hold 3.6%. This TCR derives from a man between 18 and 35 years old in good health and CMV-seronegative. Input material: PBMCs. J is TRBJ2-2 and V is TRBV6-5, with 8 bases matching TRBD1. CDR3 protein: CASSSRQGTTGELFF. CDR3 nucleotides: TGTGCCAGCAGCAGCCGACAGGGGACCACCGGGGAGCTGTTTTTT.